These 3 T cell receptor beta chains originate from one sample sequenced in a study of cytomegalovirus exposure and HLA in healthy donors. The PCR was carried out with 60 Vbeta primers and 13 Jbeta primers. The method was immunoSEQ multiplex PCR; TCRdb's version includes in-frame clones alone and lacks a portion of them. The sample lists more than 65,000 clones; around three quarters were seen once. The sample comprised PBMCs. The receptors derive from a man aged 35-49 years in good health and CMV-seronegative.

CDR3 loop: CASSPPRRRDSGNTIYF. CDR3 DNA sequence: TGTGCCAGCTCACCACCTCGCAGGAGGGACTCTGGAAACACCATATATTTT. The rearrangement uses TRBV18 and TRBJ1-3, with D unresolved. Germline assignment: CDR1 KGHSH and CDR2 LQKENI. V lost 0 bases and J 0 bases, leaving 12 bases between the germline ends. CDR3 length: 17 amino acids. The variable domain in full, completed from reference TRBV18 and TRBJ1-3, reads NAGVMQNPRHLVRRRGQEARLRCSPMKGHSHVYWYRQLPEEGLKFMVYLQKENIIDESGMPKERFSAEFPKEGPSILRIQQVVRGDSAAYFCASSPPRRRDSGNTIYFGEGSWLTVV.

V and J are TRBV14 and TRBJ1-2; 9 positions match TRBD1. CDR1 and CDR2 from the germline V gene are SGHDN and FVKESK. J was trimmed by 8 bases and V by 1 base; bases with no gene match: 8. The CDR3 sequence is 15 residues long. CDR3 residues: CASSQVGTGLWGYTF. CDR3 in DNA: TGTGCCAGCAGCCAAGTGGGGACAGGGTTGTGGGGCTACACCTTC.

This rearrangement joins TRBV19 to TRBJ2-4, with 11 bases matching TRBD1. Germline CDR1 and CDR2: LNHDA and SQIVND (reference sequence). The CDR3 is made up of 15 amino acids. J lost 11 bases, V lost 1 base, and 7 bases had no gene match. The DNA for the CDR3 is TGTGCCAGTAGTATAGCGGGGACAGGGGGAAGCCTTCAGTACTTC. Protein sequence: CASSIAGTGGSLQYF.